This T cell receptor beta chain was recorded in a study of cytotoxic CD8 clonotypes in ibrutinib-treated CLL (dated by TCRdb to the early 2020s). At the level of the whole study: In this cohort, around 14 patients were treatment-naive and about ten were relapsed/refractory, while around 18 had unmutated IGHV. Response samples were obtained after a median of approximately 12 months of treatment, with a range of about 6 to 36 months. An average of about 260,000 productive templates and 94,082 productive rearrangements was obtained per sample. All remission and progressive disease samples were collected while patients were still receiving ibrutinib. Partial responses were observed in 24 patients and complete responses in 2; after a median follow-up of about 69 months, remission was maintained in approximately 14 patients and progression was observed in around twelve. Cryopreserved peripheral blood mononuclear cells were collected at three points: before therapy, at response, and at either sustained remission or disease progression. Of the approximately 90 people in the trial, 25 to 30 had longitudinal samples available.

The time point label of this sample denotes: approximately 25 months on ibrutinib. Approximately 2 micrograms of genomic DNA were extracted from cryopreserved PBMCs for TCR beta library preparation. Longitudinal blood samples from CLL patients on ibrutinib monotherapy underwent high-throughput TCR beta sequencing. The patients took part in an open-label, single-center phase 2 trial of ibrutinib monotherapy. On this clone: Its antigen target is currently unknown. Base quality data are lacking; no much larger clone is found one base away.

Results and caveats for the whole study, not just this receptor: Public clonotypes were rare and either contracted or stayed stable during treatment, and the rise in clonality at ibrutinib response reflected the expansion of private clonotypes. At baseline, clonality was higher than in age-matched healthy donors and showed a strong correlation with circulating CD8+ T-cell counts. Sampling times were not matched between patients in sustained remission and patients whose disease was progressing, and lymph node repertoires were not examined. Clonality increased at ibrutinib response, stayed stable in sustained remission, and fell back toward baseline at progression.

Each clonotype received, on average, approximately 9.9x coverage in deep resolution sequencing performed on a MiSeq, where the target depth lay between 1 in 1 million and 1 in 200,000 T cells. The immunoSEQ hsTCRB Kit was used to generate the TCR beta libraries. From the authors' description of their analysis: ImmunoSEQ Data Assistant and ImmunoSEQ Analyzer were used for data analysis, and V, D and J genes were assigned according to IMGT definitions. Clonality, which ranges from 0 to 1, was calculated by subtracting the normalized Shannon entropy of productive rearrangement frequencies from one. Only overrepresented clonotypes making up at least 0.05% of the repertoire of each patient were included in the public clonotype analysis. Repertoires from more than ten age-matched healthy donors in immuneACCESS were used as clonality controls. TCRdb's version of the immuneACCESS table is confined to in-frame rearrangements and falls short of the full clone set. An unresolved V gene accounts for under half of the shortfall where checked; the remainder is of unknown origin. Clone size and the V and J calls come from that table; the DNA yielded D and trimming. The sample table holds 75,000 to 80,000 clones, of which roughly 83% were seen once. The top ten clones comprise about 38% of the sample.

CDR1 MDHEN and CDR2 SYDVKM are derived from the germline V gene. Counted from cysteine to phenylalanine, this CDR3 has 15 amino acids. Just the 45-base CDR3 DNA is kept, in frame starting at base 1. V loses 6 bases of germline sequence and J loses 2 bases, and the interval between the two ends is 17 bases. This specimen was PBMCs, taken after 24 months of ibrutinib treatment. The chain is made from TRBV28 and TRBJ2-7; TRBD1 is possibly the D segment (6 matching bases). The receptor's source is a human donor with chronic lymphocytic leukemia. The CDR3 protein is CASRPKERTAYEQYF. In nucleotides, the sequence is TGTGCCAGCAGACCGAAAGAACGGACAGCCTACGAGCAGTACTTC.